These T cell receptor beta chains were read from a single sample in a study of blood T cell repertoires in COVID-19. TCRdb's table, derived via immunoSEQ multiplex PCR, lists solely in-frame clones and lacks some. The repertoire consists of around 120,000 clones, with 65% to 90% occurring once and the leading ten covering around 9.9%. The sample consisted of peripheral blood. These receptors all come from a man older than 75 with acute or convalescent COVID-19. Both conserved end residues are trimmed from each CDR3.

TRBV7-2,TRBJ2-5,ASSSYGASGTQY
TRBV27,TRBJ1-1,ASRGGEWVTEAF
TRBV19,TRBJ1-2,ASWDRNYGYT
TRBV7-9,TRBJ1-1,ASRSTTGGERNTEAF
TRBV5-1,TRBJ1-5,ASSPWMRGTDSNQPQH
TRBV20-1,TRBJ2-7,SASQGAPYEQY
TRBV30,TRBJ1-5,AWSGTSNQPQH
TRBV5-6,TRBJ2-7,ASSLGRGRYEQY
TRBV27,TRBJ2-7,ASSLGAPTVTLYEQY
TRBV20-1,TRBJ2-4,SASWEGRAKNIQY
TRBV21-1,TRBJ2-2,ASSKVRQGEDTGELF
TRBV5-4,TRBJ2-7,ASSHPSGPSSYEQY
TRBV19,TRBJ2-1,ASSIDLAYNEQF
TRBV7-9,TRBJ2-3,ASSSGQGTQY
TRBV6-5,TRBJ1-6,ASSYPGDNSPLH
TRBV5-1,TRBJ1-2,ASSLKQGANYGYT
TRBV9,TRBJ2-7,ASSEGTSGSYEQY
TRBV28,TRBJ2-5,ASSPSTGIGETQY
TRBV6-5,TRBJ2-2,ASVGGGTGELF
TRBV7-2,TRBJ2-7,ASSTGQGYEQY
TRBV11-3,TRBJ1-3,ASSRDSGTIY
TRBV5-1,TRBJ2-3,ASSLGLAGGGLTDTQY
TRBV12-3/TRBV12-4,TRBJ1-1,ASSLAAAEAF
TRBV13,TRBJ1-2,ASSTRDRNMDGYT
TRBV19,TRBJ2-1,ASRTSGSYNEQF
TRBV6-5,TRBJ1-4,ASIGGGGKNEKLF
TRBV5-1,TRBJ2-1,ASTDSGYNEQF
TRBV6-1,TRBJ2-4,ASSDRGSGGNIQY
TRBV9,TRBJ1-3,ASSVWGEPSSGNTIY
TRBV7-9,TRBJ1-2,ASSSSGTLASYGYT
TRBV14,TRBJ2-2,ASSLRGRGELF
TRBV29-1,TRBJ2-7,SVGAFPYEQY
TRBV18,TRBJ1-4,ASSPLDRGKKLF
TRBV7-9,TRBJ2-5,ASSWRQGAGETQY
TRBV24-1,TRBJ2-1,ATSGPRGSNEQF
TRBV24-1,TRBJ2-1,ATSEGQGAYNEQF
TRBV6-1,TRBJ2-7,ASSDPTGIPYEQY
TRBV7-2,TRBJ1-3,ASSVSSGQGRSGNTIY
TRBV5-5,TRBJ1-5,ASSLFQVNQPQH
TRBV19,TRBJ1-5,ASSTPRGNQPQH
TRBV11-1,TRBJ2-2,ASSLARATGELF
TRBV19,TRBJ1-1,ASSIEGREAF
TRBV19,TRBJ1-2,ASSTRTGRDYT
TRBV9,TRBJ1-2,ASSVLATGGAGYT
TRBV7-2,TRBJ2-3,ASSFTADHTDTQY
TRBV11-2,TRBJ2-7,ASIRAGGPYEQY
TRBV11-2,TRBJ1-1,ASSLRGQALNTEAF
TRBV25-1,TRBJ1-2,ASSEPGQGTSGYT
TRBV12-3/TRBV12-4,TRBJ1-5,ASGPGVHQPQH
TRBV18,TRBJ1-5,ASSPPTGPPQPQH
TRBV5-1,TRBJ1-1,ASSLGGTGVNTEAF